The 32 T cell receptor beta chains in this list originate from one sample, sequenced in a study of monozygotic twins with inflammatory bowel disease. TCRdb reprocessed the 5' RACE reads, with one entry per CDR3 protein and no DNA. This listing includes about 350,000 distinct CDR3 sequences. Input material: blood. The receptors shown here come from a human donor with ulcerative colitis or Crohn's disease, or a healthy co-twin of an affected twin (not recorded which).

The gene calls are TRBV11-2 and TRBJ2-1; TCRdb indicates TRBD2, and absent DNA this call remains unverified. CDR3 size: 14 residues. The V gene's germline CDR1 is SGHAT and CDR2 FQNNGV. The CDR3 region is CASLRGGIYNEQFF.

This chain uses TRBV20-1 with TRBJ2-3. Germline V CDR1 and CDR2: DFQATT, SNEGSKA (reference sequence). The CDR3 is 11 residues long. The CDR3 sequence: CSAAVVDTQYF.

This CDR3 is CASSPSPGGELFF. The chain has TRBV18 and TRBJ2-2; TCRdb selects TRBD2, and the lack of DNA leaves this call unchecked. CDR1 KGHSH and CDR2 LQKENI come from the germline V gene. The CDR3 length is 13 residues. Full variable domain (missing parts from reference TRBV18 and TRBJ2-2): NAGVMQNPRHLVRRRGQEARLRCSPMKGHSHVYWYRQLPEEGLKFMVYLQKENIIDESGMPKERFSAEFPKEGPSILRIQQVVRGDSAAYFCASSPSPGGELFFGEGSRLTVL.

This chain uses TRBV28 with TRBJ2-1; TCRdb outputs TRBD1, but without DNA this stays unchecked. The CDR3 has 16 amino acids. The V gene's germline CDR1 is MDHEN and CDR2 SYDVKM. Here the CDR3 reads CASRSYFVQSPGEQFF.

The V and J genes are TRBV11-2 and TRBJ2-3; absent DNA, TCRdb's TRBD1 call cannot be checked. There are 18 residues in the CDR3. Germline V gene sequence: CDR1 SGHAT, CDR2 FQNNGV. The chain's CDR3 is CASCLGARGGTSTDTQYF.

According to its frequency, this clonotype is medium-sized. This rearrangement joins TRBV6-4 to TRBJ2-3. The CDR3 length is 13 residues. CDR1 is MRHNA and CDR2 is SNTAGT in the germline V gene. CDR3 in amino acids: CASSDRGEDTQYF.

This chain uses TRBV25-1 with TRBJ2-1; TCRdb designates TRBD2, a call that cannot be tested without DNA. Germline CDR1 MGHDK, CDR2 SYGVNS. The CDR3 has 15 residues. CDR3 protein: CASRESGRGYNEQFF.

The chain combines TRBV29-1 with TRBJ1-1; TCRdb returns TRBD1, unconfirmable since there is no DNA. This CDR3 is 13 amino acids long. Germline V CDR1 and CDR2: SQVTM, ANQGSEA. The CDR3 loop is CSGSGQGNTEAFF. The full variable domain, in which reference TRBV29-1 and TRBJ1-1 provide the parts outside the CDR3, is SAVISQKPSRDICQRGTSLTIQCQVDSQVTMMFWYRQQPGQSLTLIATANQGSEATYESGFVIDKFPISRPNLTFSTLTVSNMSPEDSSIYLCSGSGQGNTEAFFGQGTRLTVV.

V is TRBV11-2 and J is TRBJ2-1. CDR1 and CDR2 (germline): SGHAT, FQNNGV. The CDR3 runs 15 residues. CDR3 residues: CAGSLAGTPYNEQFF.

The rearrangement uses TRBV20-1 and TRBJ2-4; TCRdb selects TRBD1, and the lack of DNA leaves this call unchecked. CDR3 length: 16 residues. The germline V gene encodes CDR1 DFQATT and CDR2 SNEGSKA (reference sequence). Here the CDR3 reads CSARLQGGEAKNIQYF.

The rearrangement joins TRBV4-2 to TRBJ2-7; TCRdb picks TRBD1, but there is no DNA to check that call. This CDR3 contains 15 residues. CDR1 and CDR2 from the germline V gene are LGHNA and YNFKEQ. The CDR3 sequence is CASSRGLDRDYEQYF.

The V call is TRBV25-1, the J call TRBJ2-5; absent DNA, TCRdb's TRBD2 call cannot be checked. Germline V gene data show CDR1 as MGHDK and CDR2 as SYGVNS. The CDR3 runs to 16 residues. The CDR3: CASSELPSGWKETQYF.

This chain uses TRBV5-1 with TRBJ2-1; TCRdb's D call, TRBD1, is unchecked because there is no DNA. Germline CDR1 is SGHRS and CDR2 is YFSETQ. The CDR3 runs to 14 residues. This CDR3 reads CASYQRGGYNEQFF.

The V gene is TRBV19, the J gene TRBJ2-5; there is no DNA to check the TCRdb D call of TRBD1. Germline V CDR1 and CDR2: LNHDA, SQIVND (reference sequence). This CDR3 is built from 15 residues. CDR3 residues: CASGSGTGAGETQYF.

This chain uses TRBV20-1 with TRBJ1-5; as DNA is missing, the TRBD1 call by TCRdb cannot be tested. From germline, CDR1 is DFQATT and CDR2 SNEGSKA (reference sequence). The CDR3 totals 14 residues. This CDR3 reads CSAREGQGNQPQHF.

CDR3: CASTPHTGTGYTDTQYF. The rearrangement uses TRBV7-8 and TRBJ2-3; TCRdb names TRBD1, which stays unverified in the absence of DNA. The CDR3 sequence is 17 residues long. The germline CDR1 and CDR2 sequences are SGHVS and FQNEAQ.

This rearrangement joins TRBV6-4 to TRBJ2-1; TCRdb picks TRBD2, but there is no DNA to check that call. The CDR3 contains 16 residues. The germline V gene has CDR1 MRHNA and CDR2 SNTAGT. The chain's CDR3 is CASSPQTSGGGWEQFF.

The CDR3 loop is CASSLEMPNPILDLEETQYF. The rearrangement uses TRBV7-6 and TRBJ2-5; without DNA, the TCRdb call of TRBD2 cannot be checked. This CDR3 has 20 residues. The V gene's germline CDR1 is SGHVS and CDR2 FNYEAQ.

The J gene is TRBJ2-1, the V gene TRBV3-1; TCRdb returns TRBD1, unconfirmable since there is no DNA. Germline lookup yields CDR1 LGHDT and CDR2 YNNKEL (reference sequence). The CDR3 is made up of 16 amino acids. CDR3 sequence: CASSARRTGGTNEQFF.

This sequence joins TRBV7-7 and TRBJ2-1; the D call of TRBD2 rests on TCRdb alone, since no DNA is present to check it. Germline V gene sequence: CDR1 SSHAT, CDR2 FNYEAQ (reference sequence). This CDR3 region has 14 residues. CDR3 amino acids: CASSQVAGGDEQFF.

This chain links TRBV12-3 or TRBV12-4 with TRBJ2-1; the D gene TCRdb calls, TRBD1, cannot be checked with no DNA. The CDR3 is 14 residues long. CDR3 in amino acids: CASSLMVGGNEQFF.

The gene calls are TRBV19 and TRBJ2-2; lacking DNA, the TRBD2 call made by TCRdb goes unchecked. This CDR3 comprises 17 residues. CDR1 LNHDA and CDR2 SQIVND come from the germline V gene (reference sequence). CDR3 sequence: CASSILGGSWNTGELFF.

CDR3 in amino acids: CASSFGLGGSGDEQFF. The rearrangement links TRBV7-9 to TRBJ2-1; TCRdb's assignment of TRBD2 cannot be checked, as there is no DNA. CDR1 is SEHNR, CDR2 FQNEAQ, per germline (reference sequence). This CDR3 is built from 16 residues. Variable domain in full (rest from reference TRBV7-9 and TRBJ2-1): DTGVSQNPRHKITKRGQNVTFRCDPISEHNRLYWYRQTLGQGPEFLTYFQNEAQLEKSRLLSDRFSAERPKGSFSTLEIQRTEQGDSAMYLCASSFGLGGSGDEQFFGPGTRLTVL.

The chain uses TRBV15 and TRBJ2-1. This CDR3 is 14 amino acids long. Germline values: CDR1 LNHNV, CDR2 YYDKDF (reference sequence). The CDR3 loop reads CATSRQGVYNEQFF.

This chain uses TRBV21-1 with TRBJ2-1; TCRdb indicates TRBD1, and absent DNA this call remains unverified. TRBV21-1 counts as a pseudogene. The CDR3 runs 16 residues. The CDR3 sequence is CASSKVRSRGWGEQFF.

The chain employs TRBV5-1 and TRBJ1-1; TCRdb proposes TRBD1, but this gene call is untestable without DNA. CDR3 length equals 15 residues. Germline V gives CDR1 SGHRS, CDR2 YFSETQ. CDR3: CASSGGQGASTEAFF.

The chain employs TRBV4-3 and TRBJ2-1; TCRdb proposes TRBD1, but this gene call is untestable without DNA. Germline CDR1 LGHNA, CDR2 YSLEER. The CDR3 runs to 15 residues. The CDR3 loop is CASSQEGGFSNEQFF.

V and J are TRBV7-3 and TRBJ2-1; lacking DNA, the TRBD2 call made by TCRdb goes unchecked. Germline CDR1 reads SGHTA; CDR2 reads FQGTGA. The CDR3 runs 13 residues. CDR3 protein: CASSLERENEQFF.

The V and J genes are TRBV6-1 and TRBJ1-5; TCRdb indicates TRBD1, and absent DNA this call remains unverified. This CDR3 has 17 residues. Germline V gene sequence: CDR1 MNHNS, CDR2 SASEGT. CDR3 sequence: CASSSFTGRRENQPQHF.

The V call is TRBV6-5, the J call TRBJ2-6. This CDR3 has 13 residues. The germline V gene has CDR1 MNHEY and CDR2 SVGAGI. CDR3 residues: CASSYQGANVLTF.

The chain has TRBV27 and TRBJ2-7; there is no DNA to check the TCRdb D call of TRBD1. Germline V gives CDR1 MNHEY, CDR2 SMNVEV (reference sequence). The CDR3 consists of 15 residues. The CDR3 loop reads CASSLYFDRAHEQYF.

The gene calls are TRBV19 and TRBJ2-1; TCRdb returns TRBD2, unconfirmable since there is no DNA. The CDR3 loop spans 14 amino acids. CDR1 is LNHDA, CDR2 SQIVND, per germline (reference sequence). The CDR3 reads CASGLADPYNEQFF.